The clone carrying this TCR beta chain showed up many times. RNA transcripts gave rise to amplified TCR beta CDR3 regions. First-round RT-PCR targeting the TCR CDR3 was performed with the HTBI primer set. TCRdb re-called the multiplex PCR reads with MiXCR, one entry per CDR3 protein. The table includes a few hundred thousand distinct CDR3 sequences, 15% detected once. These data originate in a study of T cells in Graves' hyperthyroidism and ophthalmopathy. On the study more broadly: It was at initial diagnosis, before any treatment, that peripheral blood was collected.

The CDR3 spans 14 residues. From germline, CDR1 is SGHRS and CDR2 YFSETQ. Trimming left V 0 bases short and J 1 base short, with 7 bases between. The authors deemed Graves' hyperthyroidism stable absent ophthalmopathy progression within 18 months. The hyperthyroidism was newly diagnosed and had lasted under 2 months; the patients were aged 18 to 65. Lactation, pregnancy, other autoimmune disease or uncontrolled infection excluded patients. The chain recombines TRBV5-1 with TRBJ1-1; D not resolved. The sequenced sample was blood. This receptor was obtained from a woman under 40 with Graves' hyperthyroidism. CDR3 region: CASSLVGKNTEAFF. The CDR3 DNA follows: TGCGCCAGCAGCTTGGTAGGAAAGAACACTGAAGCTTTCTTT.